This T cell receptor beta chain appears in the sequencing data of a study of regulatory T cells in long-lasting Graves disease. This sample's time point: persistent/refractory GD, antithyroid drugs over 5 years with positive TRAb. PBMC RNA was the source of the TCR library. Building of the TCR beta libraries involved iRepertoire HTBI primers and Arm-PCR of CDR3 regions. TCRdb re-derived calls from the multiplex PCR reads in MiXCR, one entry per CDR3 protein. The repertoire includes roughly 490,000 distinct CDR3 sequences, less than 25% of them detected once, and around 14% sits in the top ten. The sample holds many counts of this clonotype. The CDR3 length is 14 residues. The germline V and J ends were trimmed by 3 bases and 8 bases, with 16 bases remaining between them. The germline CDR1 and CDR2 sequences are SNHLY and FYNNEI.

The receptor's source is a female donor with Graves disease. The V call is TRBV2, the J call TRBJ1-2; D not certain. The specimen comprised peripheral blood mononuclear cells (PBMCs), sampled when the disease was refractory, from a patient treated with antithyroid drugs. The CDR3 protein is CASSDDARFRGYTF. In nucleotides, the CDR3 is TGTGCCAGCAGTGATGACGCCCGGTTTAGAGGCTACACCTTC.